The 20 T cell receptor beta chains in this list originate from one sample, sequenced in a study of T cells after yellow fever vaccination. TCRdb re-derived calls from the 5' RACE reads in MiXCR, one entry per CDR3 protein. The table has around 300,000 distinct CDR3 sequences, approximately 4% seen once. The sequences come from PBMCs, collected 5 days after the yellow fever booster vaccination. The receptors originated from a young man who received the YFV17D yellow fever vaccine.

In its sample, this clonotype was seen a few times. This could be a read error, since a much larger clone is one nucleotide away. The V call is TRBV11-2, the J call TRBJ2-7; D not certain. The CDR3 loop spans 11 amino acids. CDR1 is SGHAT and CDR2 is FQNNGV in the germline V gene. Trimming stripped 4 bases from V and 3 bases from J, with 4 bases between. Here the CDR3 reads CASSSYYEQYV. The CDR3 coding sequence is TGTGCCAGCAGCTCCTACTACGAGCAGTACGTC.

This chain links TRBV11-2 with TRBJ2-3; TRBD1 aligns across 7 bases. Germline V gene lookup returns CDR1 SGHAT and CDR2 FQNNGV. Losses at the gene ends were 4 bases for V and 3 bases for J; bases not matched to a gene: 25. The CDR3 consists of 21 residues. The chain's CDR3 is CASSSVDNRGEIETITDTQYF. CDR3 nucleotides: TGTGCCAGCAGCTCCGTCGACAACAGGGGAGAGATCGAGACGATTACAGATACGCAGTATTTT.

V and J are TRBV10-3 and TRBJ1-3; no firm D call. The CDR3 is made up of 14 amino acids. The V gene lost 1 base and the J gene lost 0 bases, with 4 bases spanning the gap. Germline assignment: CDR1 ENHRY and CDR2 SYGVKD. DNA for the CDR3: TGTGCCATCAGTGAGTGGGACTCTGGAAACACCATATATTTT. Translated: CAISEWDSGNTIYF.

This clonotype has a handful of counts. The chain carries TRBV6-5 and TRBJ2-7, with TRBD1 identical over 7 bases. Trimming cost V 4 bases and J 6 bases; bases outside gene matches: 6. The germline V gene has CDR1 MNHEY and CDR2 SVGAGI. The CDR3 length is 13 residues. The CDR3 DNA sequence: TGTGCCAGCAGTTTTTACAGGGGCGGCGAGCAGTACGTC. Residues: CASSFYRGGEQYV.

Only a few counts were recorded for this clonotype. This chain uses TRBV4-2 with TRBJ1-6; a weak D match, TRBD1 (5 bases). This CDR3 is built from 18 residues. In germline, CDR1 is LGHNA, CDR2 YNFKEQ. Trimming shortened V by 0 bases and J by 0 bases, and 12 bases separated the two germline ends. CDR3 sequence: CASSQDTGGGSYNSPLHF. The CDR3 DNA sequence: TGTGCCAGCAGCCAAGATACGGGGGGAGGCTCCTATAATTCACCCCTCCACTTT.

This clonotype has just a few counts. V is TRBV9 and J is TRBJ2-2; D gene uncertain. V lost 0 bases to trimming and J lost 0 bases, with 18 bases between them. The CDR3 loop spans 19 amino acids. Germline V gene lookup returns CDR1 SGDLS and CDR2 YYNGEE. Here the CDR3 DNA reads TGTGCCAGCAGCGTAGCGGCCCAGAGGCCTAACGCGAACACCGGGGAGCTGTTTTTT. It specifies CASSVAAQRPNANTGELFF.

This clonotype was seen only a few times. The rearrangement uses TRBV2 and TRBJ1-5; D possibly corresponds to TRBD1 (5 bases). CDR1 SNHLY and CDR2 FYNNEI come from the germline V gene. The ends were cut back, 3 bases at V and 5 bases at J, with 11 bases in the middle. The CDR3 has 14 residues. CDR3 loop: CASSDVGGDQPQHF. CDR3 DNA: TGTGCCAGCAGTGATGTCGGGGGAGATCAGCCCCAGCATTTT.

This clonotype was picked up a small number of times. CDR3 in DNA: TGTGCCAGCAGTTCCCTCCGGGAGGGTAAAGCTTTCTTT. Translating it yields CASSSLREGKAFF. V is TRBV6-5 and J is TRBJ1-1; D remains unclear. The germline V and J ends were trimmed by 4 bases and 9 bases, with 15 bases remaining between them. Germline lookup yields CDR1 MNHEY and CDR2 SVGAGI. This CDR3 comprises 13 residues.

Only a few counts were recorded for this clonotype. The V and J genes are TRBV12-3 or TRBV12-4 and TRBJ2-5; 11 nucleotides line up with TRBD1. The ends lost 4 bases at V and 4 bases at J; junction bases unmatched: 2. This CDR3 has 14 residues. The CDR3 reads CASSWGTGGETQYF. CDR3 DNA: TGTGCCAGCAGTTGGGGGACAGGGGGAGAGACCCAGTACTTC.

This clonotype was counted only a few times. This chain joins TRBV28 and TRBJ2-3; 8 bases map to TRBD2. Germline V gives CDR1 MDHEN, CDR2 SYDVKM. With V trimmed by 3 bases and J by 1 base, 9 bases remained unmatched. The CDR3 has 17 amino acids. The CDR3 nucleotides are TGTGCCAGCAGTTTTCTCCCCGGGGGGGCCGGCACAGATACGCAGTATTTT. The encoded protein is CASSFLPGGAGTDTQYF.

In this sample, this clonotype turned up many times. CDR3 amino acids: CASSPTGESPLHF. CDR3 DNA: TGTGCCAGCAGCCCAACAGGGGAATCACCCCTCCACTTT. This rearrangement joins TRBV12-3 or TRBV12-4 to TRBJ1-6; 7 positions match TRBD1. This CDR3 is built from 13 residues. The trim removed 6 bases at V and 10 bases at J, leaving 6 bases unmatched.

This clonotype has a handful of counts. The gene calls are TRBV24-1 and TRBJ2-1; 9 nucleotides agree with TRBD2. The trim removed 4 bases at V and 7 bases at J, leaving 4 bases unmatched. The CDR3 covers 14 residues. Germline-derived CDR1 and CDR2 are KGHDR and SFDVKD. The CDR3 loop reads CATSDPTSGNEQFF. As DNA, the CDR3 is TGTGCCACCAGTGACCCGACTAGCGGTAATGAGCAGTTCTTC.

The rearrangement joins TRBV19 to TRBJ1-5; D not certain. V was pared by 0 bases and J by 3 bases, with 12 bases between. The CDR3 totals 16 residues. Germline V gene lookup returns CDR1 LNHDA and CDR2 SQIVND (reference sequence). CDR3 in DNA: TGTGCCAGTAGTATAGAAAGTCGGGCAGTCAATCAGCCCCAGCATTTT. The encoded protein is CASSIESRAVNQPQHF.

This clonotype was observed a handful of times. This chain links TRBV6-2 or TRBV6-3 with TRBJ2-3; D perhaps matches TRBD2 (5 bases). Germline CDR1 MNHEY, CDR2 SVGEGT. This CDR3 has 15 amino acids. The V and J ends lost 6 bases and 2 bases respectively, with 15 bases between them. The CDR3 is CASRRTRSDTDTQYF. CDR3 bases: TGTGCCAGCAGGCGTACTAGATCCGACACAGATACGCAGTATTTT.

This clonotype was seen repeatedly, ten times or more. DNA of the CDR3: TGTGCCAGCTCTGCGAGGGGGCTATACTACGAGCAGTACTTC. Its protein is CASSARGLYYEQYF. The V and J genes are TRBV27 and TRBJ2-7; 7 bases agree with TRBD1. With 8 bases clipped from V and 3 bases from J, the junction kept 10 bases outside the gene matches. Germline values: CDR1 MNHEY, CDR2 SMNVEV (reference sequence). This CDR3 spans 14 amino acids.

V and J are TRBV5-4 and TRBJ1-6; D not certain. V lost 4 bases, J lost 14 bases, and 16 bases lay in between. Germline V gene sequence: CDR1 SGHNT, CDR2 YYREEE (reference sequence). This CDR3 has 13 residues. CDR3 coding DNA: TGTGCCAGCAGCCGGCCCGAGGACGGCACCCTCCACTTT. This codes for CASSRPEDGTLHF.

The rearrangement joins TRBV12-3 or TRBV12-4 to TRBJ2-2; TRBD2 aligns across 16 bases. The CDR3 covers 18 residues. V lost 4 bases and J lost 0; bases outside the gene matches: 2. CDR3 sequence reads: CASSWGLAGGSNTGELFF. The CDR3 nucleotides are TGTGCCAGCAGTTGGGGACTAGCGGGGGGGTCGAACACCGGGGAGCTGTTTTTT.

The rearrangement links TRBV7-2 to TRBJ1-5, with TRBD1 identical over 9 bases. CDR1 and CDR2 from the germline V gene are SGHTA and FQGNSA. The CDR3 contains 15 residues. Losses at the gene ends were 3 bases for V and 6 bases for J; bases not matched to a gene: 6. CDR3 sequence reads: CASSFRTGAPQPQHF. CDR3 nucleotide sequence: TGTGCCAGCAGCTTTAGGACAGGGGCTCCTCAGCCCCAGCATTTT.

The CDR3 DNA follows: TGTGCCAGCAGTGTCGACAGGGCGCACCCGGATTCACCCCTCCACTTT. It yields the protein CASSVDRAHPDSPLHF. This chain uses TRBV2 with TRBJ1-6; the match to TRBD1 covers 7 bases. The germline V gene encodes CDR1 SNHLY and CDR2 FYNNEI. This CDR3 contains 16 residues. Trimming took 4 bases from V and 8 from J; bases not matched to a gene: 11.

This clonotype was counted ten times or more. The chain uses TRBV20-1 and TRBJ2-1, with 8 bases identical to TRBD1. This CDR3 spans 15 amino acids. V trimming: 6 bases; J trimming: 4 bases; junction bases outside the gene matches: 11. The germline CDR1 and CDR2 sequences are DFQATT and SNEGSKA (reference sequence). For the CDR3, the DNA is TGCAGTGCACCGCCCAGGGGGCTTTCATACAATGAGCAGTTCTTC. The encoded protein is CSAPPRGLSYNEQFF.